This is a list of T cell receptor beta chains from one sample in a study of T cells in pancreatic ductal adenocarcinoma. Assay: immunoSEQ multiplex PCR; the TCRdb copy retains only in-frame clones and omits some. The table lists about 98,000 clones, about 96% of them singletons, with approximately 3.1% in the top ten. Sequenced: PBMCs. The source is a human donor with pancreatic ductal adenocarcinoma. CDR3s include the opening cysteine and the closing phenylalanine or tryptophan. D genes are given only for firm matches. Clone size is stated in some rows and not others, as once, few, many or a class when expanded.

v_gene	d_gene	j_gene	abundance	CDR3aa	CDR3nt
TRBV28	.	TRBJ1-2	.	CASRKTVPAGYYGYTF	TGTGCCAGCAGAAAGACAGTCCCGGCCGGATACTATGGCTACACCTTC
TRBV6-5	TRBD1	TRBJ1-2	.	CASSSTGTGDYGYTF	TGTGCCAGCAGTTCAACCGGGACAGGGGACTATGGCTACACCTTC
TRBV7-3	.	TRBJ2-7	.	CASRRSGTLNYEQYF	TGTGCCAGCAGGCGATCCGGGACTTTGAACTACGAGCAGTACTTC
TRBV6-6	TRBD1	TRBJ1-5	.	CASSYRQGGDQPQHF	TGTGCCAGCAGTTACCGTCAAGGGGGCGACCAGCCCCAGCATTTT
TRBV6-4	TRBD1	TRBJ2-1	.	CASSSQGLGYNEQFF	TGTGCCAGCAGTTCACAGGGGTTGGGATACAATGAGCAGTTCTTC
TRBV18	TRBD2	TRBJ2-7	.	CASSPLAGPSYEQYF	TGTGCCAGCTCACCATTAGCGGGACCCAGCTACGAGCAGTACTTC
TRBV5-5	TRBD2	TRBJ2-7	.	CASTIGRGGYEQYF	TGTGCCAGCACCATAGGCCGGGGGGGCTACGAGCAGTACTTC
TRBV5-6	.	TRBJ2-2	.	CASSPTGHNTGELFF	TGTGCCAGCAGCCCAACCGGACACAACACCGGGGAGCTGTTTTTT
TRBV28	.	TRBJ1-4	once	CASSKQVNEKLFF	TGTGCCAGCAGCAAACAGGTGAATGAAAAACTGTTTTTT
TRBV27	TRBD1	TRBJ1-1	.	CASSSRQGLWNTEAFF	TGTGCCAGCAGTTCGAGACAGGGGCTGTGGAACACTGAAGCTTTCTTT
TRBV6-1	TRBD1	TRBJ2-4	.	CASSDTGTGVRIQYF	TGTGCCAGCAGTGATACCGGGACAGGGGTTCGGATTCAGTACTTC
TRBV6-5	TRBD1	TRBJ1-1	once	CASSYSRQGGTEAFF	TGTGCCAGCAGTTACTCGAGACAGGGAGGAACTGAAGCTTTCTTT
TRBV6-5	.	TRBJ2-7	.	CASSFPGSYEQYF	TGTGCCAGCAGTTTCCCAGGGTCATACGAGCAGTACTTC
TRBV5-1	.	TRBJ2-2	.	CASSLQPVGNTGELFF	TGCGCCAGCAGCTTGCAACCGGTCGGGAACACCGGGGAGCTGTTTTTT
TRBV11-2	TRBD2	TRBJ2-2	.	CASSQGLAGLTGELFF	TGTGCCAGCAGCCAGGGACTAGCGGGACTCACCGGGGAGCTGTTTTTT
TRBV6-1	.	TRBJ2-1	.	CASSAPTGEQFF	TGTGCCAGCAGCGCCCCTACGGGGGAGCAGTTCTTC
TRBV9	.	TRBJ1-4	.	CASSFQETNEKLFF	TGTGCCAGCAGCTTTCAGGAAACTAATGAAAAACTGTTTTTT
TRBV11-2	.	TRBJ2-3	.	CASSLDYGGGADTQYF	TGTGCCAGCAGCTTAGATTACGGGGGTGGCGCAGATACGCAGTATTTT
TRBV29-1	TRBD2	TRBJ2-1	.	CSVEGTSGLSYNEQFF	TGCAGCGTTGAGGGGACTAGCGGGTTATCCTACAATGAGCAGTTCTTC
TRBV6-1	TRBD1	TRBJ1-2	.	CASSQDRGQGAYGYTF	TGTGCCAGCAGTCAAGACCGGGGACAGGGGGCTTATGGCTACACCTTC
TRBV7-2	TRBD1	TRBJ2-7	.	CASSQGPDRASYF	TGTGCCAGCAGTCAAGGGCCTGACAGGGCGTCGTACTTC
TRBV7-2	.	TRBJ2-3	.	CASSFLSGTVRTQYF	TGTGCCAGCAGCTTCCTGAGTGGGACTGTACGTACGCAGTATTTT
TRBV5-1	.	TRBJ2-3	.	CASSKSRAQSSDTQYF	TGCGCCAGCAGTAAATCGCGCGCCCAAAGCTCAGATACGCAGTATTTT
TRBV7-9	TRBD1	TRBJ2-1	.	CASSPGLGQGWNEQFF	TGTGCCAGCAGCCCAGGGCTGGGACAGGGTTGGAATGAGCAGTTCTTC
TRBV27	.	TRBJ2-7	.	CASSFQVPSSAEQYF	TGTGCCAGCAGTTTTCAGGTCCCTTCTTCGGCCGAGCAGTACTTC
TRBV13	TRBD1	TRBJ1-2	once	CASSLRGQGARGYTF	TGTGCCAGCAGCTTAAGGGGACAGGGGGCGCGGGGCTACACCTTC
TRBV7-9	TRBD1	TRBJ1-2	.	CASSITVGTGVGGYTF	TGTGCCAGCAGCATAACCGTTGGGACAGGGGTAGGTGGCTACACCTTC
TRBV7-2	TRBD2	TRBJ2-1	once	CASSLFSGGGFF	TGTGCCAGCAGCTTATTTAGCGGGGGGGGGTTCTTC
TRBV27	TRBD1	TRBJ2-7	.	CASRDRGEQYF	TGTGCCAGCAGGGACAGGGGCGAGCAGTACTTC
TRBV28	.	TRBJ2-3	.	CASSAYRVEADTQYF	TGTGCCAGCAGTGCGTACAGGGTGGAGGCAGATACGCAGTATTTT
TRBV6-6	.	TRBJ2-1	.	CASSYSLDAYNEQFF	TGTGCCAGCAGTTACTCTTTAGATGCCTACAATGAGCAGTTCTTC
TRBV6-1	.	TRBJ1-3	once	CASSEWGLGNTIYF	TGTGCCAGCAGTGAATGGGGGCTTGGAAACACCATATATTTT
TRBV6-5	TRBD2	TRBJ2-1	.	CASTGLEHEQFF	TGTGCCAGCACGGGACTAGAGCATGAGCAGTTCTTC
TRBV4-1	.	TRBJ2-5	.	CASSRHSSQETQYF	TGCGCCAGCAGCCGGCACAGCTCGCAAGAGACCCAGTACTTC
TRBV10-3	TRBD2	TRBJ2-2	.	CAISSGTSGMWGELFF	TGTGCCATCAGTTCCGGGACTAGCGGGATGTGGGGGGAGCTGTTTTTT
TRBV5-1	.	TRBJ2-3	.	CASSTGQEGGTDTQYF	TGCGCCAGCAGCACCGGACAGGAGGGGGGCACAGATACGCAGTATTTT